The 23 T cell receptor beta chains listed next were all sequenced from one sample in a study of cytomegalovirus exposure and HLA in healthy donors. The PCR made use of 60 Vbeta and 13 Jbeta primers. Some clones are missing from TCRdb's copy, which holds only in-frame ones; the method was immunoSEQ multiplex PCR. The table records fewer than 200,000 clones, about 79% of them present only once. The sequenced sample consisted of PBMCs. All receptors come from a female donor in good health and CMV-seronegative.

This sequence joins TRBV7-9 and TRBJ2-2; D might be TRBD1 (6 bases). This CDR3 is built from 15 residues. CDR1 and CDR2 from the germline V gene are SEHNR and FQNEAQ (reference sequence). V lost 2 bases, J lost 3 bases, and 10 bases lay in between. The CDR3 reads CASSLTQGDTGELFF. For the CDR3, the DNA is TGTGCCAGCAGCTTAACACAGGGTGACACCGGGGAGCTGTTTTTT.

A word on this clone: Other DNA sequences of this sample code for an identical CDR3. The CDR3 loop is CASRGQLNTEAFF. The DNA of the CDR3 is TGTGCCAGCAGGGGACAGTTGAACACTGAAGCTTTCTTT. This rearrangement joins TRBV6-1 to TRBJ1-1, with 7 bases that match TRBD1. With V trimmed by 6 bases and J by 0 bases, 1 base remained unmatched. The germline CDR1 and CDR2 sequences are MNHNS and SASEGT. This CDR3 has 13 amino acids.

The DNA of the CDR3 is TGTGCCAGCAGCAACCGACAGGGGGCAAACTATGGCTACACCTTC. As protein: CASSNRQGANYGYTF. The V call is TRBV7-9, the J call TRBJ1-2; 10 bases line up with TRBD1. The CDR3 totals 15 residues. Per germline, CDR1 SEHNR and CDR2 FQNEAQ (reference sequence). The V segment lost 5 bases and the J segment 2 bases; nucleotides outside the gene matches: 5.

This clone was detected only once. V is TRBV5-4 and J is TRBJ2-7, with TRBD2 identical over 10 bases. Unmatched junction bases numbered 4, after V lost 4 bases and J lost 6 bases. This CDR3 region has 13 residues. Looked up from germline, CDR1 is SGHNT and CDR2 is YYREEE (reference sequence). The CDR3 sequence: CASSISGGSEQYF. CDR3 bases: TGTGCCAGCAGCATTAGCGGGGGGTCCGAGCAGTACTTC.

The V call is TRBV4-1, the J call TRBJ2-2; TRBD2 is a possible D gene (7 bases). The CDR3 is 18 amino acids. The V end lost 4 bases, the J end lost 6 bases, and 24 bases lay between the germline ends. CDR1 and CDR2 from the germline V gene are MGHRA and YSYEKL. Here the CDR3 reads CASSPMRGGERRSGELFF. The CDR3 DNA follows: TGCGCCAGCAGCCCCATGAGGGGGGGAGAGCGTCGTTCCGGGGAGCTGTTTTTT.

The CDR3 spells CSAIIPGQGYEQYF. CDR3 coding DNA: TGCAGCGCCATAATACCGGGACAGGGATACGAGCAGTACTTC. This chain uses TRBV29-1 with TRBJ2-7, with TRBD1 identical over 9 bases. CDR1 is SQVTM, CDR2 ANQGSEA, per germline. The CDR3 sequence is 14 residues long. Losses at the gene ends were 7 bases for V and 4 bases for J; bases not matched to a gene: 11.

This clone has just a few counts. The rearrangement links TRBV4-3 to TRBJ1-1; TRBD1 is a possible D gene (5 bases). The germline V and J ends were trimmed by 1 base and 1 base, with 10 bases remaining between them. Germline V gene data show CDR1 as LGHNA and CDR2 as YSLEER. CDR3 size: 15 residues. The CDR3 DNA sequence: TGCGCCAGCAGCCAAGGGGCAGGGCGGAACACTGAAGCTTTCTTT. This gives the protein CASSQGAGRNTEAFF.

The rearrangement joins TRBV4-1 to TRBJ2-7; 8 bases fit TRBD1. Germline CDR1 is MGHRA and CDR2 is YSYEKL. J gave up 0 bases and V 4 bases, and 5 bases lay outside the gene matches. The CDR3 runs 15 residues. CDR3 coding DNA: TGCGCCAGCAGCCGAAACAGGGGGGCCTCCTACGAGCAGTACTTC. Its protein is CASSRNRGASYEQYF.

The chain has TRBV6-6 and TRBJ2-1, with TRBD2 matching over 10 bases. The CDR3 spans 14 residues. Per the germline V gene, CDR1 is MNHNY and CDR2 is SVGAGI (reference sequence). Trimming removed 6 bases from V and 10 bases from J; junction bases left unmatched: 9. The CDR3: CASRAERGGDEQFF. The CDR3 region has the DNA TGTGCCAGCAGAGCCGAGCGGGGGGGCGACGAGCAGTTCTTC.

J is TRBJ2-7 and V is TRBV27; unclear D gene. The CDR3 runs to 13 residues. Germline assignment: CDR1 MNHEY and CDR2 SMNVEV (reference sequence). V was pared by 4 bases and J by 4 bases, with 11 bases between. CDR3 nucleotides: TGTGCCAGCAGTTACACAAGTTCGTACGAGCAGTACTTC. Translation: CASSYTSSYEQYF.

The chain is built from TRBV11-2 and TRBJ2-1; 14 bases match TRBD2. CDR3 size: 17 residues. Germline CDR1 is SGHAT and CDR2 is FQNNGV. V shed 5 bases and J 10 bases; nucleotides not matched to a gene: 13. The CDR3 DNA sequence: TGTGCCAGCAGCCCGAGGACTAGCGGGAGGCCCGGAGAAGAGCAGTTCTTC. This gives the protein CASSPRTSGRPGEEQFF.

The V call is TRBV6-1, the J call TRBJ2-3, with 9 bases identical to TRBD2. Germline V gene lookup returns CDR1 MNHNS and CDR2 SASEGT. The CDR3 has 15 residues. Trimming took 6 bases from V and 4 from J; bases not matched to a gene: 8. The CDR3 reads CASRVTSGLADTQYF. The CDR3 DNA follows: TGTGCCAGCAGGGTGACTAGCGGACTCGCAGATACGCAGTATTTT.

V usage is TRBV6-5 and J usage is TRBJ1-2; 9 nucleotides line up with TRBD1. The V gene's germline CDR1 is MNHEY and CDR2 SVGAGI. V dropped 6 bases and J dropped 0; count of bases not matched to a gene: 5. The CDR3 has 15 residues. The chain's CDR3 is CASRETGGSNYGYTF. The CDR3 DNA reads TGTGCCAGCAGGGAAACAGGGGGCTCTAACTATGGCTACACCTTC.

The chain couples TRBV9 to TRBJ2-6, with D unresolved. The germline V gene encodes CDR1 SGDLS and CDR2 YYNGEE. The CDR3 covers 17 residues. V was clipped by 0 bases and J by 4 bases, with 14 bases between them. CDR3 protein: CASSVGRPWAGANVLTF. CDR3 bases: TGTGCCAGCAGCGTAGGACGCCCCTGGGCGGGGGCCAACGTCCTGACTTTC.

This clone was counted a single time. The rearrangement uses TRBV7-9 and TRBJ2-6, with D possibly matching TRBD2 (6 bases). Trimming removed 0 bases from V and 4 bases from J, with 16 bases in between. The CDR3 covers 18 residues. Germline V gene lookup returns CDR1 SEHNR and CDR2 FQNEAQ (reference sequence). The CDR3 coding sequence is TGTGCCAGCAGCTTAGCAAGAGGAGGGCCGACCGGGGCCAACGTCCTGACTTTC. This codes for CASSLARGGPTGANVLTF.

This clone has only a few counts. The CDR3 DNA is TGTGCCACCAGAACACGACAGTCCTCTGGAAACACCATATATTTT. Translation gives CATRTRQSSGNTIYF. This chain connects TRBV15 to TRBJ1-3; possible D gene TRBD1, 5 bases. The CDR3 totals 15 residues. V was clipped by 6 bases and J by 0 bases, with 12 bases between them. Per the germline V gene, CDR1 is LNHNV and CDR2 is YYDKDF (reference sequence).

This chain uses TRBV4-2 with TRBJ2-5; D is undetermined. The DNA end is more similar to TRBJ2-7, so the J call may be wrong. Germline CDR1 LGHNA, CDR2 YNFKEQ. This CDR3 spans 14 amino acids. CDR3 loop: CASSQDRLSVEQYF. The CDR3 nucleotides are TGTGCCAGCAGCCAAGATCGGTTGAGTGTCGAGCAGTACTTC.

Turning to this clone: A junction boundary mismatches the germline segment, possibly from a read error. The rearrangement links TRBV7-9 to TRBJ2-2; D possibly corresponds to TRBD1 (5 bases). Germline CDR1 reads SEHNR; CDR2 reads FQNEAQ (reference sequence). CDR3 length: 16 amino acids. This chain's CDR3 is CSSSRGSGFGTGELFF. The CDR3 region has the DNA TGTTCCAGCAGCCGAGGATCAGGGTTCGGCACCGGGGAGCTGTTTTTT.

The V and J genes are TRBV12-5 and TRBJ2-7, with TRBD1 identical over 8 bases. Germline V lookup: CDR1 LGHNT, CDR2 FRNRAP. The trim removed 5 bases at V and 11 bases at J, leaving 8 bases unmatched. The CDR3 is 12 amino acids. This CDR3 is CASGTGQGAEYF. CDR3 nucleotides: TGTGCTAGTGGTACGGGTCAGGGGGCTGAGTACTTC.

This clone has only a few counts. The chain uses TRBV28 and TRBJ2-1; 13 bases are shared with TRBD2. The V gene end was trimmed by 6 bases and the J gene end by 5 bases; junction bases not matched to a gene: 7. From germline, CDR1 is MDHEN and CDR2 SYDVKM. This CDR3 spans 16 amino acids. The CDR3 reads CASRKGLAGRNNEQFF. For the CDR3, the DNA is TGTGCCAGCAGAAAGGGACTAGCGGGGCGTAACAATGAGCAGTTCTTC.

J is TRBJ1-5 and V is TRBV1; the tabulated D call, TRBD1, remains unverified against the DNA. TRBV1 is classified as a pseudogene. This CDR3 is 16 amino acids long. CDR3 residues: CTSSRRVKGDGQPQHF. The CDR3, as DNA: TGCACCAGCAGCCGTCGGGTTAAGGGGGACGGTCAGCCCCAGCATTTT.

As concerns this clone: At one of its ends the junction is not consistent with the germline gene, which may arise from a read error. The chain carries TRBV7-2 and TRBJ2-5, with 11 bases identical to TRBD2. The CDR3 extends over 14 amino acids. CDR1 SGHTA and CDR2 FQGNSA come from the germline V gene. The CDR3 DNA is TGTGCCAGCAGCACAAGGGGTAGCGGGGGGGCTTATCACTTC. Protein product: CASSTRGSGGAYHF.

The rearrangement links TRBV7-2 to TRBJ2-5, with no clear D. CDR3 length equals 13 residues. From germline, CDR1 is SGHTA and CDR2 FQGNSA. The V end was cut by 1 base, the J end by 3 bases, with 6 bases between. DNA of the CDR3: TGTGCCAGCAGCTTAGTGTCCGAAGAGACCCAGTACTTC. Its translation is CASSLVSEETQYF.